This T cell receptor (beta chain) came from a study of OX40 agonist ivuxolimab in advanced cancers. Study-wide background: Given to patients was ivuxolimab, an agonistic anti-OX40 (CD134) antibody. Prior therapy, whether anti-PD-1, anti-PD-L1 or anti-CTLA-4, was allowed, and under 50% had some. There were three patients with partial responses, one having hepatocellular carcinoma and two cutaneous melanoma.

The table came from immunoSEQ multiplex PCR; TCRdb's copy has only in-frame clones and leaves some out. The table includes 35,000 to 40,000 clones, 92% detected once. The source material was CD4+ or CD8+ T cells sorted from blood, sampled in a trial of the OX40 agonist ivuxolimab. The clonotype was recovered from an adult with an advanced solid tumor such as melanoma, head and neck, liver or kidney cancer.

The CDR3 DNA reads TGTGCCAGCAGCGTAGCTTCAGGATCCGGGGAGCTGTTTTTT. Translation gives CASSVASGSGELFF. This sequence joins TRBV9 and TRBJ2-2; D is uncertain. V was pared by 0 bases and J by 6 bases, with 9 bases between. Looked up from germline, CDR1 is SGDLS and CDR2 is YYNGEE. The CDR3 is 14 amino acids.